The TCR beta chain under discussion was sequenced for a study of blood T cell repertoires in COVID-19. Overall study context: The United States, Italy and Spain provided the acute and convalescent COVID-19 samples. PBMCs, B-cell-depleted T cells, or T cells were the source of the cDNA or gDNA that made up the material.

In the authors' methods: For nucleated cells, counts were estimated from reference gene primer amplification. Clones were sequenced by immunoSEQ multiplex PCR, and TCRdb holds only the in-frame ones, with some missing. Clone size and the V and J calls come from that table; the DNA yielded D and trimming. This sample yields about 180,000 clones, of which about 80% are seen a single time; around 6.3% belongs to the top ten. Germline lookup yields CDR1 SNHLY and CDR2 FYNNEI. V dropped 7 bases and J dropped 5; count of bases not matched to a gene: 13. This CDR3 has 15 amino acids. The sequence came from a man aged 70-80 years with active or convalescent COVID-19. The sample taken for sequencing was peripheral blood. The gene calls are TRBV2 and TRBJ2-5; 7 bases align to TRBD2. The CDR3 bases are TGTGCCAGCAATTTTTTTCGCTACGGGGGGGAGACCCAGTACTTC. Translating gives CASNFFRYGGETQYF.